This is a list of T cell receptor beta chains from one sample in a study of shared clonotypes between healthy human individuals. The table came from immunoSEQ multiplex PCR; TCRdb's copy has only in-frame clones and leaves some out. The table shows 2 million to 2.5 million clones, with under 95% occurring only once. The sequenced sample consisted of naive CD4+ T cells from PBMCs. All receptors come from a man aged 18 to 29 in good health. Some clones in this sample may be carry-over from other donors' samples. Both conserved end residues are part of each CDR3. Each record gives: D gene, J gene, clone size, V gene, CDR3 DNA, CDR3 protein. D genes are given only for firm matches. Expanded clones are given a class, and other clones once, few, many or no size at all.

TRBD2 TRBJ2-3 . TRBV19 TGTGCCAGTAGTACTAGCGGGAGAACAGATACGCAGTATTTT CASSTSGRTDTQYF
TRBD2 TRBJ2-3 . TRBV11-3 TGTGCCAGCAGCTTAGGTACTAGCGGGTACCAGGGACATACGCAGTATTTT CASSLGTSGYQGHTQYF
. TRBJ1-2 . TRBV30 TGTGCCTGGAGTGCCAAACAGGGTGCTGGCTACACCTTC CAWSAKQGAGYTF
TRBD1 TRBJ2-3 once TRBV7-9 TGTGCCAGCAGCTTAGGACAGGGGGCGGTTGCAGATACGCAGTATTTT CASSLGQGAVADTQYF
. TRBJ2-3 once TRBV5-6 TGTGCCAGCAGCCTACGGACTAACCCCCTCACAGATACGCAGTATTTT CASSLRTNPLTDTQYF
. TRBJ2-1 . TRBV28 TGTGCCAGCAGTTTAAGGGCCCCCAAGTTGCTGTTCTTC CASSLRAPKLLFF
TRBD2 TRBJ2-2 . TRBV5-1 TGCGCCAGCAGCCCAAGACTAGCGGGAAGCGACACCGGGGAGCTGTTTTTT CASSPRLAGSDTGELFF
. TRBJ2-1 . TRBV19 TGTGCCAGTAGTAATTATGGGGCCAATGAGCAGTTCTTC CASSNYGANEQFF
. TRBJ1-4 . TRBV18 TGTGCCAGCTCAGAAGATATGACCGATGAAAAACTGTTTTTT CASSEDMTDEKLFF
. TRBJ2-5 . TRBV29-1 TGCAGCGTTGAAGAACCGCCTCGTCGGACCCAGTACTTC CSVEEPPRRTQYF
. TRBJ1-1 few TRBV9 TGTGCCAGCAGCGTAGAAGTGGACACTGAAGCTTTCTTT CASSVEVDTEAFF
. TRBJ2-5 . TRBV30 TGTGCCTGGAGTGTATTTGGGAAGACCCAGTACTTC CAWSVFGKTQYF
. TRBJ2-7 . TRBV2 TGTGCCACCTCGATAGGGGAGCAGTACTTC CATSIGEQYF
TRBD2 TRBJ2-7 . TRBV5-1 TGCGCCAGCAGCTTGCCCCCTACTAGCGGGAGTACGGAGCAGTACTTC CASSLPPTSGSTEQYF
. TRBJ2-7 . TRBV15 TGTGCCACCAGCTCGGTGGGGGGAGTCGAGTACGAGCAGTACTTC CATSSVGGVEYEQYF
TRBD1 TRBJ1-1 . TRBV6-6 TGTGCCAGCAGTACAGGGGCGTACACTGAAGCTTTCTTT CASSTGAYTEAFF
TRBD2 TRBJ2-7 once TRBV4-1 TGCGCCAGCAGCCCTAGCGGGAACTCCTACGAGCAGTACTTC CASSPSGNSYEQYF
. TRBJ2-2 . TRBV5-1 TGCGCCAGCAGCTTGGTTCCGGGGATAATAGGCGGGGAGCTGTTTTTT CASSLVPGIIGGELFF
. TRBJ2-1 . TRBV28 TGTGCCAGCAGCGCCCCGGGACTGTACCATCGGCAGTTCTTC CASSAPGLYHRQFF
TRBD2 TRBJ2-1 . TRBV7-7 TGTGCCAGCAGCTCAGCCTTAGCGGGTTACAATGAGCAGTTCTTC CASSSALAGYNEQFF
TRBD1 TRBJ1-1 . TRBV28 TGTGCCAGCAGACCAGGGGGCTCCGCGGGGTCTGAAGCTTTCTTT CASRPGGSAGSEAFF
. TRBJ2-1 . TRBV10-3 TGTGCCAGCCTGAGAGACAATGAGCAGTTCTTC CASLRDNEQFF
. TRBJ2-7 . TRBV28 TGTGCCGAGGCGGCAGGGAGGTCCTACGAGCAGTACTTC CAEAAGRSYEQYF
. TRBJ1-3 . TRBV18 TGTGCCAGCTCACCAGAGTCCTGGGGGCTCGGAAACACCATATATTTT CASSPESWGLGNTIYF
TRBD1 TRBJ2-7 . TRBV27 TGTGCCAGCAGTTTAAGACAGGGGGCCTACGAGCAGTACTTC CASSLRQGAYEQYF
. TRBJ2-3 . TRBV5-1 TGCGCCAGCAGCTTGGCAGACCGAGATACGCAGTATTTT CASSLADRDTQYF
. TRBJ1-1 . TRBV14 TGTGCCAGCAGCACCTCTAGGAACACTGAAGCTTTCTTT CASSTSRNTEAFF
. TRBJ2-5 . TRBV11-2 TGTGCCAGCAGCTCGTGGAGACAGCCGGGTATAGAGACCCAGTACTTC CASSSWRQPGIETQYF
TRBD1 TRBJ1-1 once TRBV5-1 TGCGCCAGCAGCATAATTCAGGGGGGCACTGAAGCTTTCTTT CASSIIQGGTEAFF
. TRBJ2-6 . TRBV27 TGTGCCAGCACAAAAGGGGCAGTCTGGCACTCTGGGGCCAACGTCCTGACTTTC CASTKGAVWHSGANVLTF
. TRBJ2-7 once TRBV5-4 TGTGCCAGCAGCTCCCAATACGAGCAGTACTTC CASSSQYEQYF
. TRBJ1-2 . TRBV5-4 TGTGCCATTGCGTCGGACAGACAAAAAGGTGGCTATGGCTACACCTTC CAIASDRQKGGYGYTF
. TRBJ2-7 . TRBV18 TGTGCCAGCTCACTCGCTATCGGGACACTTCTCTCCGAGCAGTACTTC CASSLAIGTLLSEQYF
. TRBJ2-3 . TRBV28 TGTGCCAGCAGTCTCCTAGGGCCCTGGGGAAGCACAGATACGCAGTATTTT CASSLLGPWGSTDTQYF